The rows below give T cell receptor beta chains drawn from one sample of a study of T cells in Graves' hyperthyroidism and ophthalmopathy. A single record per CDR3 protein comes from TCRdb applying MiXCR to the multiplex PCR reads. The table has roughly 550,000 distinct CDR3 sequences, roughly 15% seen once; the top ten hold about 29%. The source material was blood. These TCRs come from a woman under 40 with Graves' ophthalmopathy. The CDR3 runs from the conserved cysteine through the conserved F or W. A D gene is named only where the DNA matches it firmly. Size is stated for part of the rows, as once, few or many counts, or as a class when the clone is expanded.

V gene: TRBV6-1
clone size: -
J gene: TRBJ1-6
D gene: -
CDR3 protein: CASRTGGGGSYNSPLHF
CDR3 DNA: TGTGCCAGCAGAACGGGGGGGGGAGGCTCCTATAATTCACCCCTCCACTTT

V gene: TRBV3-1
clone size: many
J gene: TRBJ2-3
D gene: TRBD2
CDR3 protein: CASSQVSGSLTDTQYF
CDR3 DNA: TGTGCCAGCAGCCAAGTAAGCGGGAGTCTCACAGATACGCAGTATTTT

V gene: TRBV4-2
clone size: -
J gene: TRBJ1-6
D gene: -
CDR3 protein: CASSQASGQRNSPLHF
CDR3 DNA: TGTGCCAGCAGCCAAGCGTCAGGACAGAGGAATTCACCCCTCCACTTT

V gene: TRBV20-1
clone size: -
J gene: TRBJ1-2
D gene: -
CDR3 protein: CSGAGAGGYTF
CDR3 DNA: TGCAGTGGAGCCGGGGCCGGCGGCTACACCTTC

V gene: TRBV13
clone size: many
J gene: TRBJ2-2
D gene: TRBD1
CDR3 protein: CASSEGQGAWTGELFF
CDR3 DNA: TGTGCCAGCAGCGAAGGACAGGGGGCTTGGACCGGGGAGCTGTTTTTT

V gene: TRBV27
clone size: -
J gene: TRBJ1-4
D gene: TRBD1
CDR3 protein: CASTSFTGTGVGEKLFF
CDR3 DNA: TGTGCCAGCACCTCTTTTACCGGGACAGGGGTTGGGGAAAAACTGTTTTTT

V gene: TRBV20-1
clone size: many
J gene: TRBJ2-4
D gene: -
CDR3 protein: CSASSDGGYIQYF
CDR3 DNA: TGCAGTGCTAGCTCGGACGGGGGCTACATTCAGTACTTC

V gene: TRBV9
clone size: few
J gene: TRBJ2-3
D gene: -
CDR3 protein: CASSVEPTTIDTQYF
CDR3 DNA: TGTGCCAGCAGCGTCGAACCAACGACTATTGATACGCAGTATTTT

V gene: TRBV7-3
clone size: few
J gene: TRBJ2-3
D gene: -
CDR3 protein: CASSFTVTPTDTQYF
CDR3 DNA: TGTGCCAGCAGCTTCACAGTGACTCCAACAGATACGCAGTATTTT

V gene: TRBV11-3
clone size: few
J gene: TRBJ2-1
D gene: TRBD1
CDR3 protein: CASNLVGTGAYEQFF
CDR3 DNA: TGTGCCAGCAACTTAGTCGGGACAGGGGCGTATGAGCAGTTCTTC

V gene: TRBV20-1
clone size: many
J gene: TRBJ2-1
D gene: TRBD1
CDR3 protein: CSARPTGTAQFF
CDR3 DNA: TGCAGTGCTAGACCGACTGGGACAGCACAGTTCTTC

V gene: TRBV2
clone size: many
J gene: TRBJ2-2
D gene: -
CDR3 protein: CASSEHGTANTGELFF
CDR3 DNA: TGTGCCAGCAGCGAACATGGGACCGCGAACACCGGGGAGCTGTTTTTT

V gene: TRBV2
clone size: many
J gene: TRBJ2-2
D gene: -
CDR3 protein: CAILPWTAEANTGELFF
CDR3 DNA: TGTGCCATACTACCTTGGACAGCCGAGGCGAACACCGGGGAGCTGTTTTTT

V gene: TRBV11-1
clone size: many
J gene: TRBJ2-3
D gene: -
CDR3 protein: CASSLFTSLTDTQYF
CDR3 DNA: TGTGCCAGCAGCTTGTTTACTAGCCTCACAGATACGCAGTATTTT

V gene: TRBV12-3/TRBV12-4
clone size: -
J gene: TRBJ2-5
D gene: -
CDR3 protein: CASSLQVQTQYF
CDR3 DNA: TGTGCCAGCAGTTTACAAGTACAGACCCAGTACTTC

V gene: TRBV9
clone size: many
J gene: TRBJ2-7
D gene: TRBD2
CDR3 protein: CASSFSGTSSYEQYF
CDR3 DNA: TGTGCCAGCAGCTTTAGCGGGACGAGCTCCTACGAGCAGTACTTC

V gene: TRBV20-1
clone size: many
J gene: TRBJ2-5
D gene: TRBD2
CDR3 protein: CSASPFEAGGQETQYF
CDR3 DNA: TGCAGTGCTAGTCCATTTGAAGCGGGAGGGCAAGAGACCCAGTACTTC

V gene: TRBV11-2
clone size: -
J gene: TRBJ2-3
D gene: -
CDR3 protein: CASSPYHRVTDTQYF
CDR3 DNA: TGTGCCAGCAGCCCTTATCACAGGGTTACAGATACGCAGTATTTT

V gene: TRBV10-3
clone size: -
J gene: TRBJ2-5
D gene: TRBD2
CDR3 protein: CAISNAGDQETQYF
CDR3 DNA: TGTGCCATCTCTAACGCGGGGGACCAAGAGACCCAGTACTTC

V gene: TRBV6-6
clone size: many
J gene: TRBJ2-7
D gene: -
CDR3 protein: CASSYSIYEQYF
CDR3 DNA: TGTGCCAGCAGTTACTCGATCTACGAGCAGTACTTC

V gene: TRBV30
clone size: -
J gene: TRBJ1-3
D gene: -
CDR3 protein: CAWTGLRPLSGNTIYF
CDR3 DNA: TGTGCCTGGACAGGGTTGCGGCCACTCTCTGGAAACACCATATATTTT

V gene: TRBV4-3
clone size: -
J gene: TRBJ2-3
D gene: -
CDR3 protein: CASSQFGAGGLTDTQYF
CDR3 DNA: TGCGCCAGCAGCCAATTTGGTGCTGGGGGTCTCACAGATACGCAGTATTTT

V gene: TRBV30
clone size: few
J gene: TRBJ2-6
D gene: -
CDR3 protein: CAYRQGANVLTF
CDR3 DNA: TGTGCCTACCGACAGGGGGCCAACGTCCTGACTTTC

V gene: TRBV4-2
clone size: few
J gene: TRBJ2-1
D gene: -
CDR3 protein: CASSQEENNEQFF
CDR3 DNA: TGTGCCAGCAGCCAAGAGGAAAATAATGAGCAGTTCTTC

V gene: TRBV18
clone size: many
J gene: TRBJ1-5
D gene: TRBD1
CDR3 protein: CASSPSDRGQPQHF
CDR3 DNA: TGTGCCAGCTCACCTTCGGACAGGGGCCAGCCCCAGCATTTT

V gene: TRBV28
clone size: -
J gene: TRBJ1-6
D gene: -
CDR3 protein: CASKRGSAPLHF
CDR3 DNA: TGTGCCAGCAAAAGGGGTTCAGCACCCCTCCACTTT

V gene: TRBV7-9
clone size: -
J gene: TRBJ2-1
D gene: TRBD2
CDR3 protein: CASCLYVAGYNEQFF
CDR3 DNA: TGTGCCAGCTGCTTATATGTAGCGGGATACAATGAGCAGTTCTTC

V gene: TRBV29-1
clone size: few
J gene: TRBJ2-7
D gene: -
CDR3 protein: CSVAAAPTYEQYF
CDR3 DNA: TGCAGCGTTGCCGCCGCGCCTACCTACGAGCAGTACTTC

V gene: TRBV2
clone size: many
J gene: TRBJ2-7
D gene: TRBD2
CDR3 protein: CASSEEAGTSGSYEQYF
CDR3 DNA: TGTGCCAGCAGTGAAGAGGCCGGGACTAGCGGGAGCTACGAGCAGTACTTC

V gene: TRBV9
clone size: many
J gene: TRBJ2-3
D gene: TRBD2
CDR3 protein: CASSAGLAGVTQYF
CDR3 DNA: TGTGCCAGCAGCGCGGGACTAGCGGGAGTAACGCAGTATTTT

V gene: TRBV25-1
clone size: few
J gene: TRBJ1-1
D gene: TRBD1
CDR3 protein: CASSGDRENTEAFF
CDR3 DNA: TGTGCCAGCAGTGGTGACAGGGAGAACACTGAAGCTTTCTTT

V gene: TRBV7-2
clone size: -
J gene: TRBJ2-4
D gene: TRBD1
CDR3 protein: CASSPGTGSIQYF
CDR3 DNA: TGTGCCAGCAGCCCCGGGACAGGGAGCATTCAGTACTTC

V gene: TRBV5-1
clone size: many
J gene: TRBJ2-1
D gene: TRBD2
CDR3 protein: CASSNGLAGGPQGNEQFF
CDR3 DNA: TGCGCCAGCAGTAATGGACTAGCGGGAGGACCTCAGGGGAATGAGCAGTTCTTC

V gene: TRBV11-2
clone size: many
J gene: TRBJ1-3
D gene: TRBD1
CDR3 protein: CASSLTGGSGNTIYF
CDR3 DNA: TGTGCCAGCAGCTTGACAGGGGGCTCTGGAAACACCATATATTTT

V gene: TRBV19
clone size: few
J gene: TRBJ2-7
D gene: -
CDR3 protein: CASSTHRDPHEQYF
CDR3 DNA: TGTGCCAGTAGTACTCACAGGGATCCCCACGAACAGTACTTC